This TCR beta chain was captured by sequencing in a study of STAT5B mutations in CD4+ large granular lymphocyte leukemia. Libraries were prepared by immunoSEQ multiplex PCR; TCRdb keeps only in-frame clonotypes and omits some of them. There are more than 30,000 clones in the sample; approximately 80% occur only once, and around 2.3% lies in the top ten. The CDR3 consists of 14 residues. Germline V gives CDR1 SEHNR, CDR2 FQNEAQ (reference sequence). Trimming took 5 bases from V and 1 from J, leaving 8 bases between them. The sequence was obtained from a human donor in good health. Sequenced sample: CD4+ T cells from blood buffy coats. J is TRBJ2-2 and V is TRBV7-9; D not certain. CDR3 nucleotide sequence: TGTGCCAGCAGCGAACAGATGAACACCGGGGAGCTGTTTTTT. It yields the protein CASSEQMNTGELFF. Complete variable domain (other parts from reference TRBV7-9 and TRBJ2-2): DTGVSQNPRHKITKRGQNVTFRCDPISEHNRLYWYRQTLGQGPEFLTYFQNEAQLEKSRLLSDRFSAERPKGSFSTLEIQRTEQGDSAMYLCASSEQMNTGELFFGEGSRLTVL.